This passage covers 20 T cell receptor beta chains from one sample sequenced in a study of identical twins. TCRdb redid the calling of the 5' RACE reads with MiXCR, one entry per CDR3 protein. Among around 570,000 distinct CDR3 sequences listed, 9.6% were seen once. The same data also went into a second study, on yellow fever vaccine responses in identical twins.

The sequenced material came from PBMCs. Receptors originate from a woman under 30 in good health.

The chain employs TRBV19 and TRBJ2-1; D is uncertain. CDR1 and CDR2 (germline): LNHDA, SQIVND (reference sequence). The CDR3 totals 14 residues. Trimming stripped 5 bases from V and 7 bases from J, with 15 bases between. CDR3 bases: TGTGCCAGTAGTTTAAACGGTCCTGGGAATGAGCAGTTCTTC. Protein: CASSLNGPGNEQFF.

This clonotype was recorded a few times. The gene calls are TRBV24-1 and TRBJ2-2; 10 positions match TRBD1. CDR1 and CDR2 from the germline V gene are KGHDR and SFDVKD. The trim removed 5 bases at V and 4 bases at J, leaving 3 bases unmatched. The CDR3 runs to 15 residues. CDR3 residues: CATSGGQGSTGELFF. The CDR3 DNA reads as TGTGCCACCAGTGGGGGACAGGGGAGCACCGGGGAGCTGTTTTTT.

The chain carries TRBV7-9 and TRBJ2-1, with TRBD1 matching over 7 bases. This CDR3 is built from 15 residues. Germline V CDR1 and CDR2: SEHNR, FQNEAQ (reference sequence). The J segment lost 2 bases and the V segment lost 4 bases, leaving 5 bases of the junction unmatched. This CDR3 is CASSSTTGTYNEQFF. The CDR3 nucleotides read TGTGCCAGCAGCTCGACGACAGGGACCTACAATGAGCAGTTCTTC.

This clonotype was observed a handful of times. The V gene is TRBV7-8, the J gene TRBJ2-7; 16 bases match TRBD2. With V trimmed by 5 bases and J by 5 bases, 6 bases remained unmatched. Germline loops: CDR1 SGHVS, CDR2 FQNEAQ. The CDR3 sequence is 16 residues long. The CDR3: CASSVPGTSGGDEQYF. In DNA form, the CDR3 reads TGTGCCAGCAGCGTCCCAGGGACTAGCGGGGGGGACGAGCAGTACTTC.

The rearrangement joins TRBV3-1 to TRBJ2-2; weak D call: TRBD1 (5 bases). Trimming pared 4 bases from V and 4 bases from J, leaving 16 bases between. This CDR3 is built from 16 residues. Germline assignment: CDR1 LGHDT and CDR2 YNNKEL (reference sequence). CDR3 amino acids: CASSPPDSGSTGELFF. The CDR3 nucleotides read TGTGCCAGCAGCCCACCCGACAGTGGATCCACCGGGGAGCTGTTTTTT.

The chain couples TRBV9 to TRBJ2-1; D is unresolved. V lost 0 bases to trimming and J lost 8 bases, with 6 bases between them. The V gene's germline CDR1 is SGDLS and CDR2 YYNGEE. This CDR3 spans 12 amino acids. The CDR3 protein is CASSVVNYEQFF. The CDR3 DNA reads TGTGCCAGCAGCGTAGTAAACTATGAGCAGTTCTTC.

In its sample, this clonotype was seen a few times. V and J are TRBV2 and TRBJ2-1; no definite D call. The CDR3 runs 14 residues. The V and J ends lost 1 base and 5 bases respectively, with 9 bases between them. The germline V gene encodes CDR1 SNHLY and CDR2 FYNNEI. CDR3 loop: CASSEEPYNNEQFF. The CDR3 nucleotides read TGTGCCAGCAGTGAAGAGCCGTATAACAATGAGCAGTTCTTC.

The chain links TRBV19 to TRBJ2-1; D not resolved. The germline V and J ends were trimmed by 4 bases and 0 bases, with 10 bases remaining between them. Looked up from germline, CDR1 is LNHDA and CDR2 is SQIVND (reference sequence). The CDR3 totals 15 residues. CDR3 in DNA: TGTGCCAGTAGTACAACCCGGTCCTCCTACAATGAGCAGTTCTTC. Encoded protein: CASSTTRSSYNEQFF.

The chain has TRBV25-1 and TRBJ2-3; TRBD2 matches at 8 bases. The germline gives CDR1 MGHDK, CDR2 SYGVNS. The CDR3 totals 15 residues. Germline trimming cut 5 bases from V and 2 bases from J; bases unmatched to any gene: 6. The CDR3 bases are TGTGCCAGCAGTTGGCTAGCGGGTCTCACAGATACGCAGTATTTT. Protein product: CASSWLAGLTDTQYF.

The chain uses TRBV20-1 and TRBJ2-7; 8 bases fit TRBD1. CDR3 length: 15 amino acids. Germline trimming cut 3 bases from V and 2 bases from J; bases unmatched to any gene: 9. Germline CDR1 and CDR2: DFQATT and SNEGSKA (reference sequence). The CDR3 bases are TGCAGTGCTAGGATGACAGGGGTTCCCACCTACGAGCAGTACTTC. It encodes CSARMTGVPTYEQYF.

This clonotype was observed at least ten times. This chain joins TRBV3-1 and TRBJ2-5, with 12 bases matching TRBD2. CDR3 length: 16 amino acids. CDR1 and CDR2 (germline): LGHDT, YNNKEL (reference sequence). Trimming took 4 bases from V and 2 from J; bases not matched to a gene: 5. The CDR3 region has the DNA TGTGCCAGCAGCCGACGGACTAGCGGGGCTCAAGAGACCCAGTACTTC. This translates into CASSRRTSGAQETQYF.

The CDR3 here is CASSLAHTGTGAYEQYF. Written as DNA, the CDR3 is TGTGCCAGCAGCTTAGCCCACACCGGGACAGGGGCCTACGAGCAGTACTTC. The genes are TRBV7-2 and TRBJ2-7; TRBD1 agrees at 10 bases. Germline CDR1 reads SGHTA; CDR2 reads FQGNSA. The CDR3 totals 17 residues. The J segment lost 2 bases and the V segment lost 0 bases, leaving 7 bases of the junction unmatched.

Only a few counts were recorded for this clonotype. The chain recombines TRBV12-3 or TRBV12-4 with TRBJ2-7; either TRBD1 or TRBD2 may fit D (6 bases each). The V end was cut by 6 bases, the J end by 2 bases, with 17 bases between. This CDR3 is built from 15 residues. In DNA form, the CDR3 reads TGTGCCAGCAGCCTCATCTCGGGGGCTGCCTACGAGCAGTACTTC. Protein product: CASSLISGAAYEQYF.

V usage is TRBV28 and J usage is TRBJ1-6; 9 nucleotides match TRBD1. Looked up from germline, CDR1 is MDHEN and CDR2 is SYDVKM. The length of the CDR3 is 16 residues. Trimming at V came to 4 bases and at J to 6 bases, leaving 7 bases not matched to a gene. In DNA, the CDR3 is TGTGCCAGCAGTTCCCACGCGGGACAGGGTAATTCACCCCTCCACTTT. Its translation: CASSSHAGQGNSPLHF. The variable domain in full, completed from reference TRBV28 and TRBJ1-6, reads DVKVTQSSRYLVKRTGEKVFLECVQDMDHENMFWYRQDPGLGLRLIYFSYDVKMKEKGDIPEGYSVSREKKERFSLILESASTNQTSMYLCASSSHAGQGNSPLHFGNGTRLTVT.

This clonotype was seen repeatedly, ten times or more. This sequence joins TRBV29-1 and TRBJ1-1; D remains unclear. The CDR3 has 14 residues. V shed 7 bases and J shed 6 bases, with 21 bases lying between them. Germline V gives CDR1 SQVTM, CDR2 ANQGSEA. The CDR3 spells CSAIPIGGVPEAFF. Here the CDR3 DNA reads TGCAGCGCCATCCCCATCGGCGGGGTCCCTGAAGCTTTCTTT.

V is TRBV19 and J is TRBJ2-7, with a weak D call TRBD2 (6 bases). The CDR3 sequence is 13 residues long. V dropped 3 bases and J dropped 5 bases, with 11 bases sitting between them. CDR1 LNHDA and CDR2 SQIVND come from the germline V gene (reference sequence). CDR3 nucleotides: TGTGCCAGTAGTATCGCCCGCGGGAACGAGCAGTACTTC. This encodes CASSIARGNEQYF.

The CDR3 loop reads CASSGRGRPSGRDPASHEQFF. Here the CDR3 DNA reads TGTGCCAGCAGCGGGAGGGGGCGCCCTAGCGGGAGGGACCCCGCCAGCCATGAGCAGTTCTTC. The rearrangement uses TRBV11-2 and TRBJ2-1, with 12 bases aligning to TRBD2. V lost 5 bases to trimming and J lost 8 bases; unmatched junction nucleotides: 25. The CDR3 consists of 21 residues. Germline-derived CDR1 and CDR2 are SGHAT and FQNNGV.

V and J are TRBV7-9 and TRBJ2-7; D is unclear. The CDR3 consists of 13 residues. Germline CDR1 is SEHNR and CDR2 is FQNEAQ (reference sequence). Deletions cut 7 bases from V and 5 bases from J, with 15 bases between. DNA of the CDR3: TGTGCCAGCAACACCCCCCCCCTTCACGAGCAGTACTTC. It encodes CASNTPPLHEQYF.

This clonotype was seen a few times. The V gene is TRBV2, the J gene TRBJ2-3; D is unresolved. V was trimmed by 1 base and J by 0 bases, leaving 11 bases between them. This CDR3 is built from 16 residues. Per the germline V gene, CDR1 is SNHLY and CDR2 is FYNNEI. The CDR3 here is CASSEGVGPSTDTQYF. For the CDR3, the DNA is TGTGCCAGCAGTGAAGGGGTAGGACCGAGCACAGATACGCAGTATTTT.

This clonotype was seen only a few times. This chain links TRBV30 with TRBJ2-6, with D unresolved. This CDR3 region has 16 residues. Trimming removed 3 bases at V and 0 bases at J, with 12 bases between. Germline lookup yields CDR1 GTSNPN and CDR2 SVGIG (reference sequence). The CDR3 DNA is TGTGCCTGGAGACCCCTAGACACCTCTGGGGCCAACGTCCTGACTTTC. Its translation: CAWRPLDTSGANVLTF. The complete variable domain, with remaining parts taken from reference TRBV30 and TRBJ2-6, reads SQTIHQWPATLVQPVGSPLSLECTVEGTSNPNLYWYRQAAGRGLQLLFYSVGIGQISSEVPQNLSASRPQDRQFILSSKKLLLSDSGFYLCAWRPLDTSGANVLTFGAGSRLTVL.